A selection of T cell receptor beta chains follows, all from one sample in a study of shared clonotypes between healthy human individuals. The method was immunoSEQ multiplex PCR; TCRdb's version includes in-frame clones alone and lacks a portion of them. The data hold a few million clones, with approximately 90% observed a single time. The sequenced sample was naive CD4+ T cells sorted from blood. The receptors were sampled from a man in his late teens or twenties in good health. CDR3s include the opening cysteine and the closing phenylalanine or tryptophan. D genes are given only for firm matches. A row's size may be missing; if present it is once, few, many or a size class.

d_gene: TRBD2
j_gene: TRBJ2-7
v_gene: TRBV5-5
abundance: .
CDR3nt: TGTGCCAGCAGCTTTAGACTAGCGGGAGCACCCAACGAGCAGTACTTC
CDR3aa: CASSFRLAGAPNEQYF

d_gene: TRBD1
j_gene: TRBJ1-4
v_gene: TRBV28
abundance: .
CDR3nt: TGTGCCAGCAGATCTCAGCAGGGGGCTAATGAAAAACTGTTTTTT
CDR3aa: CASRSQQGANEKLFF

d_gene: TRBD1
j_gene: TRBJ1-4
v_gene: TRBV7-8
abundance: .
CDR3nt: TGTGCCAGCAGCATCCAGGGGGGAACAACTAATGAAAAACTGTTTTTT
CDR3aa: CASSIQGGTTNEKLFF

d_gene: TRBD1
j_gene: TRBJ2-7
v_gene: TRBV5-1
abundance: once
CDR3nt: TGCGCCAGCAGCTTGGACAGGGGGTACTACGAGCAGTACTTC
CDR3aa: CASSLDRGYYEQYF

d_gene: TRBD2
j_gene: TRBJ2-5
v_gene: TRBV2
abundance: .
CDR3nt: TGTGCCAGCACCCGGACTAGAGACGAGACCCAGTACTTC
CDR3aa: CASTRTRDETQYF

d_gene: .
j_gene: TRBJ2-2
v_gene: TRBV10-1
abundance: .
CDR3nt: TGCGCCAGCAGTGACAGACGCTTGAACACCGGGGAGCTGTTTTTT
CDR3aa: CASSDRRLNTGELFF

d_gene: TRBD1
j_gene: TRBJ2-6
v_gene: TRBV13
abundance: once
CDR3nt: TGTGCCAGCAGCTTAGCCCAGGGGGTGGCCAACGTCCTGACTTTC
CDR3aa: CASSLAQGVANVLTF

d_gene: .
j_gene: TRBJ1-3
v_gene: TRBV30
abundance: .
CDR3nt: TGTGCCTGGACTACCGCCCGGCCAGGGCGAGGGGGAAACACCATATATTTT
CDR3aa: CAWTTARPGRGGNTIYF

d_gene: .
j_gene: TRBJ1-1
v_gene: TRBV6-1
abundance: .
CDR3nt: TGTGCCAGCAGTTCGCAGCTAAAAAGTGACACTGAAGCTTTCTTT
CDR3aa: CASSSQLKSDTEAFF

d_gene: .
j_gene: TRBJ1-2
v_gene: TRBV5-6
abundance: once
CDR3nt: TGTGCCAGCAGCCTGGCCTACTATGGCTACACCTTC
CDR3aa: CASSLAYYGYTF

d_gene: .
j_gene: TRBJ2-3
v_gene: TRBV27
abundance: .
CDR3nt: TGTGCCAGCAGTTTATCCCCACGTACTAGCACAGATACGCAGTATTTT
CDR3aa: CASSLSPRTSTDTQYF

d_gene: TRBD1
j_gene: TRBJ2-1
v_gene: TRBV5-1
abundance: .
CDR3nt: TGCGCCAGCAGCCCCCCCCTAGGGACAGGGAATAATGAGCAGTTCTTC
CDR3aa: CASSPPLGTGNNEQFF

d_gene: .
j_gene: TRBJ1-3
v_gene: TRBV7-9
abundance: .
CDR3nt: TGTGCCAGCAGCTTAACAGGATTAAACACCATATATTTT
CDR3aa: CASSLTGLNTIYF

d_gene: .
j_gene: TRBJ2-7
v_gene: TRBV6-5
abundance: .
CDR3nt: TGTGCCAGCAGTTACTCGCCAGCGGCCACCTACGAGCAGTACTTC
CDR3aa: CASSYSPAATYEQYF

d_gene: TRBD1
j_gene: TRBJ1-5
v_gene: TRBV5-1
abundance: once
CDR3nt: TGCGCCAGCAGCCCTAGGGACAGGGGTTGTAATCAGCCCCAGCATTTT
CDR3aa: CASSPRDRGCNQPQHF

d_gene: .
j_gene: TRBJ2-7
v_gene: TRBV5-8
abundance: .
CDR3nt: TGTGCCAGCAGCCCCACTCTTACCTTTTACGAGCAGTACTTC
CDR3aa: CASSPTLTFYEQYF

d_gene: TRBD1
j_gene: TRBJ2-3
v_gene: TRBV5-1
abundance: .
CDR3nt: TGCGCCAGCAGCTTGGAAGGACAGGGACAGGGGACGCAGTATTTT
CDR3aa: CASSLEGQGQGTQYF

d_gene: TRBD2
j_gene: TRBJ2-3
v_gene: TRBV11-3
abundance: .
CDR3nt: TGTGCCAGCAGCCGGGGGGGACTGGGCCAAAGCACAGATACGCAGTATTTT
CDR3aa: CASSRGGLGQSTDTQYF

d_gene: .
j_gene: TRBJ1-2
v_gene: TRBV5-4
abundance: .
CDR3nt: TGTGCCAGCAGCTCTGACAGATACGGCTACACCTTC
CDR3aa: CASSSDRYGYTF